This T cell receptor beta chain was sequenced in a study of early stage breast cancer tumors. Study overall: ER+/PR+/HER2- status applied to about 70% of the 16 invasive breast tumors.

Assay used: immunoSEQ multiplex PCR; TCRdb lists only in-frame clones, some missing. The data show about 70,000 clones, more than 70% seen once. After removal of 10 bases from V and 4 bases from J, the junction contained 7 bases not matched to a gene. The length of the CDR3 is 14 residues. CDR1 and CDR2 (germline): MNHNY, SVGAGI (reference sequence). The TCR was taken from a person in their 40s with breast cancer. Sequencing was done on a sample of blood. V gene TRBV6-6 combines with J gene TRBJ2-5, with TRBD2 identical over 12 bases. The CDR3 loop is CATLTSGSGETQYF. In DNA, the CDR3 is TGTGCCACCCTGACTAGCGGGAGTGGAGAGACCCAGTACTTC.